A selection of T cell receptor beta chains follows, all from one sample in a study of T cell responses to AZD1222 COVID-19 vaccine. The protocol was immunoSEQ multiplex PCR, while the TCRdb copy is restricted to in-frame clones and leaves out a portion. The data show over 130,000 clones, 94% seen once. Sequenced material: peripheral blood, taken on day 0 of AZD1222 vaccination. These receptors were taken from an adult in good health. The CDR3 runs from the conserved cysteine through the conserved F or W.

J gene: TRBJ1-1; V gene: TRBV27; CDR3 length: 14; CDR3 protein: CASSEGSGPTEAFF
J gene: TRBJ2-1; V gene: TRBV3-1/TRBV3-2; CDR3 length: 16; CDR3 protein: CASSQGASGRYNEQFF
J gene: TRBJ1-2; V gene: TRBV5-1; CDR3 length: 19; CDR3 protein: CASSLVGPGAQSVGSGYTF
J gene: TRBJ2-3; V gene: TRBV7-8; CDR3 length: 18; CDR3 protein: CASSLGLLAGTSTDTQYF
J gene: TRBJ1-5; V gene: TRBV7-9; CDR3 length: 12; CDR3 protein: CASSLGTQPQHF
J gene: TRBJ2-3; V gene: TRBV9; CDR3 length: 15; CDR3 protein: CASSVRGLPTDTQYF
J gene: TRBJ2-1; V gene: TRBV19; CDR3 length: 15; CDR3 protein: CASSYGTSGHNEQFF
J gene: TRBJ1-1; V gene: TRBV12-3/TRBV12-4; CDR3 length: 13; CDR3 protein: CATRRAANTEAFF
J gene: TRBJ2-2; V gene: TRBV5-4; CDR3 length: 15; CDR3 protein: CASSLQVMNTGELFF
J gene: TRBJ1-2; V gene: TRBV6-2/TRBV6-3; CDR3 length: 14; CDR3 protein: CASSLSYTGFGYTF
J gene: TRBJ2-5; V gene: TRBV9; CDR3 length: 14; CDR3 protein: CASSPGLAGETQYF
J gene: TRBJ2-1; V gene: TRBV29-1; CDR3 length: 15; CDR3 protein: CSVEPGPGYWNEQFF
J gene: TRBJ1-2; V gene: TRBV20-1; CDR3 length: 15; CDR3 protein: CSASRGTGYNYGYTF
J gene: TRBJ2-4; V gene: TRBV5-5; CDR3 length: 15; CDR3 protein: CASSLGGTGGSIQYF
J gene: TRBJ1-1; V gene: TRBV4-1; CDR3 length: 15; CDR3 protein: CASSQVWQAGIEAFF
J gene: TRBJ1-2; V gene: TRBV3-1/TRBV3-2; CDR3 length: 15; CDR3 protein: CASSQAWETNYGYTF
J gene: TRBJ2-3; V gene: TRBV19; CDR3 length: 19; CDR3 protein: CASSIEPLRSGTSTDTQYF
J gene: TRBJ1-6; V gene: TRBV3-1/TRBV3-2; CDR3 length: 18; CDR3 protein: CASSQEERVRVTNSPLHF
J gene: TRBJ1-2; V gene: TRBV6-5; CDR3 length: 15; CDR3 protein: CASSLGRGAPDGYTF
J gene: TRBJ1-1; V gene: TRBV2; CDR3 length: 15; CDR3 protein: CASSDRGSGNTEAFF
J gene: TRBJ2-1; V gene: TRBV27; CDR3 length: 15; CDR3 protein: CASSLLVGGWNEQFF
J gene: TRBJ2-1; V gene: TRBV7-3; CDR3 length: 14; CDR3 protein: CASSLTGIAREQFF
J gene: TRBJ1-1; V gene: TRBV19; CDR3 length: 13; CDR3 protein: CASSKEGFTEAFF
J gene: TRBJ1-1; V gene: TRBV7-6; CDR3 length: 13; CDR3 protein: CASSLATNTEAFF
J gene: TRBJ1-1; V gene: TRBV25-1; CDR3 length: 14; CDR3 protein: CASSGDREVAEAFF
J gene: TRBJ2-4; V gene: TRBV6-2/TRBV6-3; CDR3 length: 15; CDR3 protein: CASSSPGPDKNIQYF
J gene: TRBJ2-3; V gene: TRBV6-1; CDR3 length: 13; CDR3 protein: CASSDRGADTQYF
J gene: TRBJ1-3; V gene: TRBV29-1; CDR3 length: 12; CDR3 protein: CSGSVSGNTIYF
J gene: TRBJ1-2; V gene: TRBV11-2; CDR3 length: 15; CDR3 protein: CASSQDRLPNYGYTF
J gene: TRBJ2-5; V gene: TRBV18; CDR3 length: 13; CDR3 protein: CASSSSKDETQYF
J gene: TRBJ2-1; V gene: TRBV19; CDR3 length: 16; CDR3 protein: CASSIDRGDFRDEQFF
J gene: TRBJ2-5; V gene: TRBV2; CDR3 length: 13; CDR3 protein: CASSWTRWETQYF
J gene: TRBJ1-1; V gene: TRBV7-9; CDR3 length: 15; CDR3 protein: CASSLFDTGGTEAFF
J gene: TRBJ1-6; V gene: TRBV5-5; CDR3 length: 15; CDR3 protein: CASTLTGTYNSPLHF
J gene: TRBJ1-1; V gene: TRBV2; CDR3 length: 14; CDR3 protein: CASRTRQGNTEAFF
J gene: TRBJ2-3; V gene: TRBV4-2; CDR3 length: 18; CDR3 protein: CASSQSGQGAPTTDTQYF
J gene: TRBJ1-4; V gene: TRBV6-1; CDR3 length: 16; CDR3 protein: CASSDTKGNRAEKLFF
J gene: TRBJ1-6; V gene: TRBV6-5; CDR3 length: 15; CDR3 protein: CASTGQGVYNSPLHF
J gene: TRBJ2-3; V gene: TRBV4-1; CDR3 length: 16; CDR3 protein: CASSHPRDKFTDTQYF
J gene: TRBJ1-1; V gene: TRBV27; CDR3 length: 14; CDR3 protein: CASSLTGWYTEAFF
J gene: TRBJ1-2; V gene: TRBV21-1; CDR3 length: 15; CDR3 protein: CASSKFATRTEGYTF
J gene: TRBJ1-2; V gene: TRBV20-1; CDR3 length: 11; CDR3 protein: CSASQVYGYTF
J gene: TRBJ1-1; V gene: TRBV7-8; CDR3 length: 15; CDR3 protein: CASSLGSDRGFGAFF
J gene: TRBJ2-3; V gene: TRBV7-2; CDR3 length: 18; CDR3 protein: CASSLMGASGTITDTQYF
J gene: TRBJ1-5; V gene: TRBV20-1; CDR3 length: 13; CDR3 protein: CSASWGSNQPQHF
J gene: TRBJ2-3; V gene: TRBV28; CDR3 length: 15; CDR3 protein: CASSFSGGVFNTQYF
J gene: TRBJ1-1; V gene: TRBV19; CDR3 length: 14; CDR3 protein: CASSMGRMNTEAFF
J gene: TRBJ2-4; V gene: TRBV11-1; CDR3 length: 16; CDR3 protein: CASSPLGPKAKNIQYF
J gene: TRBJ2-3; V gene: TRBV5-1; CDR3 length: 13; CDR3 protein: CASSFNLGDTQYF
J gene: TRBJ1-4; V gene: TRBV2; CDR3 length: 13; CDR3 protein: CASIGQGNEKLFF
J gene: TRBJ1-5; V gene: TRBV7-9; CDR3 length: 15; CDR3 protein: CASSLDLGNSQPQHF
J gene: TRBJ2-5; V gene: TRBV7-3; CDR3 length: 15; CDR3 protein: CASSLLGHPKGTQYF
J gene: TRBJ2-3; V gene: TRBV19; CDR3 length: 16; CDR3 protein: CASSRPQGSFTDTQYF
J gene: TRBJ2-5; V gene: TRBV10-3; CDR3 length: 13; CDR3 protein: CAISDPRQETQYF
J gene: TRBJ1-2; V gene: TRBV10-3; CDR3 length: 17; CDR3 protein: CAIRAGTGGWFDYGYTF
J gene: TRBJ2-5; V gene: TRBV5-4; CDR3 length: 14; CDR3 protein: CASSLTMYQETQYF
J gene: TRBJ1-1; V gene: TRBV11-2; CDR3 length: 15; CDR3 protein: CASSLGAQTNTEAFF
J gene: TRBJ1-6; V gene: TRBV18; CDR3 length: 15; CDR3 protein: CASSPGQGYNSPLHF